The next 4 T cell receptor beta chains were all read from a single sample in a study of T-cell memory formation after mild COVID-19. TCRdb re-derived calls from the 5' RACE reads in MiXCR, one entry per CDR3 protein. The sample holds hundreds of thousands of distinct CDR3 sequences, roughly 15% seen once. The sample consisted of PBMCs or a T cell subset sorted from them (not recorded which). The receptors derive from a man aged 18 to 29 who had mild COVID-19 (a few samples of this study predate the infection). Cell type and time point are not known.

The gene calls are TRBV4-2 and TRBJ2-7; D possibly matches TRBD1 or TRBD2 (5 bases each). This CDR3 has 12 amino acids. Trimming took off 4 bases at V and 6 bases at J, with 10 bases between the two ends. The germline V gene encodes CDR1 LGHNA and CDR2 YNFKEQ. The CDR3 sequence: CASSLGAFEQYF. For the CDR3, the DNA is TGTGCCAGCAGCCTCGGGGCCTTCGAGCAGTACTTC.

CDR3 bases: TGTGCCAGCAGTCACTCGACAGGGAGATATCAGCCCCAGCATTTT. It translates to CASSHSTGRYQPQHF. This rearrangement joins TRBV27 to TRBJ1-5; TRBD1 aligns across 7 bases. Trimming at V came to 5 bases and at J to 5 bases, leaving 9 bases not matched to a gene. The CDR3 runs to 15 residues. The germline CDR1 and CDR2 sequences are MNHEY and SMNVEV (reference sequence).

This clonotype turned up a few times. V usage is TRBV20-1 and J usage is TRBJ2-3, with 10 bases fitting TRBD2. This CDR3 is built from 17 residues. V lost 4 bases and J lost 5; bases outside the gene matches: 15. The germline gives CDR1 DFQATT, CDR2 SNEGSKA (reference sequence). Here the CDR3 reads CSAKSSSPGLAIDTQYF. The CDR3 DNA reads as TGCAGTGCTAAGTCATCATCCCCGGGACTAGCGATAGATACGCAGTATTTT.

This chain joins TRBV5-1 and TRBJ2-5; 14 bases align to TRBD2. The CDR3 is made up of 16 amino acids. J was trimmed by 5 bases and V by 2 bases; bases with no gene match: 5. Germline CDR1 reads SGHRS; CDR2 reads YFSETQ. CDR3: CASSFGTSGGVETQYF. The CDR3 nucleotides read TGCGCCAGCAGCTTCGGGACTAGCGGGGGTGTGGAGACCCAGTACTTC.